The rows below give T cell receptor beta chains drawn from one sample of a study of breast tumors, draining lymph nodes, adjacent tissues. TCRdb passed the multiplex PCR reads through MiXCR, listing each CDR3 protein once. The sample holds around 130,000 distinct CDR3 sequences; roughly 21% are singletons and the top ten take 3% to 4%. Material: axillary lymph node tissue. These receptors were taken from a female donor with breast cancer. Some clones in this sample may be carry-over from other donors' samples. The CDR3 runs from the conserved cysteine through the conserved F or W. A D gene is named only where the DNA matches it firmly. Size is omitted from some rows. Given values are once, few, many or a class for expanded clones.

v_call: TRBV20-1; d_call: TRBD1; clone_size: many; j_call: TRBJ2-1; cdr3_nt: TGCAGTGCTAACTTGTTGCAGGGGGCCCGTGGGCAGTTCTTC; cdr3_aa: CSANLLQGARGQFF
v_call: TRBV30; d_call: .; clone_size: .; j_call: TRBJ2-5; cdr3_nt: TGTGCCTGGAGTGGGGGAAGGGGTGGTTGGGAGACCCAGTACTTC; cdr3_aa: CAWSGGRGGWETQYF
v_call: TRBV7-6; d_call: TRBD1; clone_size: few; j_call: TRBJ2-3; cdr3_nt: TGTGCCAGCAGCTTTTTAGGACAGGCGAGCACAGATACGCAGTATTTT; cdr3_aa: CASSFLGQASTDTQYF
v_call: TRBV20-1; d_call: .; clone_size: few; j_call: TRBJ2-4; cdr3_nt: TGCAGTGCTGAGAAAAGGGCCGCCTCGGCCAAAAACATTCAGTACTTC; cdr3_aa: CSAEKRAASAKNIQYF
v_call: TRBV5-8; d_call: .; clone_size: many; j_call: TRBJ1-6; cdr3_nt: TGTGCCAGCAGCCTCTCCGGGACCTCTTCACCCCTCCACTTT; cdr3_aa: CASSLSGTSSPLHF
v_call: TRBV20-1; d_call: TRBD2; clone_size: many; j_call: TRBJ2-1; cdr3_nt: TGCAGTGCTAGTCGTAGCGGGGGGGCCCACAATGAGCAGTTCTTC; cdr3_aa: CSASRSGGAHNEQFF
v_call: TRBV20-1; d_call: TRBD1; clone_size: many; j_call: TRBJ1-6; cdr3_nt: TGCAGTGCTAGAGGGGGGACAGCCAATTCACCCCTCCACTTT; cdr3_aa: CSARGGTANSPLHF
v_call: TRBV20-1; d_call: .; clone_size: many; j_call: TRBJ2-3; cdr3_nt: TGCAGTGCTAGAGATGCCCCAGGACTAACCGATACGCAGTATTTT; cdr3_aa: CSARDAPGLTDTQYF
v_call: TRBV4-2; d_call: .; clone_size: many; j_call: TRBJ1-4; cdr3_nt: TGTGCCAGCAGCCAAGACGGTGCGGGGGCCTCTGATGAAAAACTGTTTTTT; cdr3_aa: CASSQDGAGASDEKLFF
v_call: TRBV20-1; d_call: .; clone_size: many; j_call: TRBJ2-3; cdr3_nt: TGCAGTGCTCTCCCGGGGCAAAATACGCAGTATTTT; cdr3_aa: CSALPGQNTQYF
v_call: TRBV20-1; d_call: .; clone_size: many; j_call: TRBJ2-5; cdr3_nt: TGCAGTGCTAGAGCCCCGCTAGGCGCTGGAGAGACCCAGTACTTC; cdr3_aa: CSARAPLGAGETQYF
v_call: TRBV12-5; d_call: TRBD2; clone_size: many; j_call: TRBJ2-1; cdr3_nt: TGTGCTAGTGGTTTTATAGCGGGACTTTACAATGAGCAGTTCTTC; cdr3_aa: CASGFIAGLYNEQFF